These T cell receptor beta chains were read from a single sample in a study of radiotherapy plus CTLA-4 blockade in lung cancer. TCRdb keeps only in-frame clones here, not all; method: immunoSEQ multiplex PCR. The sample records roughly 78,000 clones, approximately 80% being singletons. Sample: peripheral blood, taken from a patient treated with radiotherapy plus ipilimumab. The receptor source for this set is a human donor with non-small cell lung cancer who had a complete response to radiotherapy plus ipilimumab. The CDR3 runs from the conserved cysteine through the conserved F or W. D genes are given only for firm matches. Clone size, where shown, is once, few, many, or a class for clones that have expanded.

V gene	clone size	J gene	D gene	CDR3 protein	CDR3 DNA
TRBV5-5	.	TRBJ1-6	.	CASSLIGSVNSPLHF	TGTGCCAGCAGCTTGATAGGGTCCGTTAATTCACCCCTCCACTTT
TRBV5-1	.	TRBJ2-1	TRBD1	CASSPTTGTGDYNEQFF	TGCGCCAGCAGCCCAACAACCGGGACAGGGGACTACAATGAGCAGTTCTTC
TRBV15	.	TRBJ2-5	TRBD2	CATSPRPGTSVSETQYF	TGTGCCACCAGCCCACGCCCCGGGACTAGCGTGTCGGAGACCCAGTACTTC
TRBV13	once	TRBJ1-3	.	CASSLVHSGSGNTIYF	TGTGCCAGCAGCTTAGTCCACTCCGGCTCTGGAAACACCATATATTTT
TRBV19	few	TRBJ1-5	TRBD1	CASRDRGWYQPQHF	TGTGCCAGTAGGGACAGGGGGTGGTATCAGCCCCAGCATTTT
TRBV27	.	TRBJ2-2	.	CASYGMNTGELFF	TGTGCCAGCTACGGTATGAACACCGGGGAGCTGTTTTTT
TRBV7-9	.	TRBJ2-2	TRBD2	CASSPLRGTHTGELFF	TGTGCCAGCAGCCCCCTGCGGGGGACCCACACCGGGGAGCTGTTTTTT
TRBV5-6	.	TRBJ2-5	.	CASSLSGASSETQYF	TGTGCCAGCAGTTTGTCAGGGGCTAGTTCGGAGACCCAGTACTTC
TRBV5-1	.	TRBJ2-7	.	CASSSGEKGGYEQYF	TGCGCCAGCAGCTCCGGGGAAAAGGGGGGGTACGAGCAGTACTTC
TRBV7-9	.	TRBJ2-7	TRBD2	CASSLELAGPLKDEQYF	TGTGCCAGCAGCTTAGAACTAGCGGGGCCCCTTAAGGACGAGCAGTACTTC
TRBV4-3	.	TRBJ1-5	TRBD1	CASSQPQGDGNQPQHF	TGCGCCAGCAGCCAGCCACAGGGGGACGGCAATCAGCCCCAGCATTTT
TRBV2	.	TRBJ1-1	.	CASRPWGRGTRAFF	TGTGCCAGCAGGCCTTGGGGCAGGGGCACACGAGCTTTCTTT
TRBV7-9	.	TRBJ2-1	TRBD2	CASSLAGAGASHNEQFF	TGTGCCAGCAGCTTAGCCGGAGCGGGGGCCTCCCACAATGAGCAGTTCTTC
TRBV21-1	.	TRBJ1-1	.	CASSKNHRGLITAFF	TGTGCCAGCAGCAAAAACCACAGGGGTTTGATCACCGCTTTCTTT
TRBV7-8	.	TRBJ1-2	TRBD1	CASSDGTVVRYGYTF	TGTGCCAGCAGCGATGGGACAGTGGTACGCTATGGCTACACCTTC
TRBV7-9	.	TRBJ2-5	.	CASSFLETQYF	TGTGCCAGCAGCTTCTTAGAGACCCAGTACTTC
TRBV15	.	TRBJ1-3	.	CATSRDGGYTIYF	TGTGCCACCAGCAGAGATGGGGGGTACACCATATATTTT
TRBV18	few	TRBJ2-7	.	CASSPGTSLSSYEQYF	TGTGCCAGCTCACCAGGGACTTCCTTGAGCTCCTACGAGCAGTACTTC
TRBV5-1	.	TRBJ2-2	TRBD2	CASSHGTSGPGELFF	TGCGCCAGCAGCCACGGGACTAGCGGGCCCGGGGAGCTGTTTTTT
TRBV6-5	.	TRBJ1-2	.	CASSYAITRGTYGYTF	TGTGCCAGCAGTTACGCAATCACCAGGGGTACCTATGGCTACACCTTC
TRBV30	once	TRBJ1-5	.	CAFSPGPLGQPQHF	TGTGCCTTTAGTCCGGGTCCCCTCGGACAGCCCCAGCATTTT
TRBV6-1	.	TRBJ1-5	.	CASSVYNQPQHF	TGTGCCAGCAGTGTCTATAATCAGCCCCAGCATTTT
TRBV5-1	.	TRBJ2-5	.	CASSLSGQGDQYF	TGCGCCAGCAGCTTGTCAGGTCAGGGAGACCAGTACTTC
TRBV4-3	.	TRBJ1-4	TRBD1	CASSQESGTGLFF	TGCGCCAGCAGCCAAGAGTCGGGGACAGGACTGTTTTTT
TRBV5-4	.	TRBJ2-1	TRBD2	CASRPSGSFNEQFF	TGTGCCAGCAGGCCTAGCGGGAGTTTCAATGAGCAGTTCTTC
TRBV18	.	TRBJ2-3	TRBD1	CASSPETGAKDTQYF	TGTGCCAGCTCACCTGAGACAGGGGCAAAAGATACGCAGTATTTT
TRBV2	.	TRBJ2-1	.	CARQQSSYNEQFF	TGTGCCAGGCAACAAAGCTCCTACAATGAGCAGTTCTTC
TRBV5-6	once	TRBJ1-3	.	CASSLNGAGNTIYF	TGTGCCAGCAGCTTGAACGGGGCTGGAAACACCATATATTTT
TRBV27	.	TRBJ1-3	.	CASSSSGETGNTIYF	TGTGCCAGCAGCAGTTCAGGGGAAACTGGAAACACCATATATTTT
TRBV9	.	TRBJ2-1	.	CASSVGGTPGLPGEQFF	TGTGCCAGCAGCGTAGGAGGGACTCCGGGACTTCCCGGGGAGCAGTTCTTC
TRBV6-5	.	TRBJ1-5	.	CASSEVSSQPQHF	TGTGCCAGCAGTGAAGTAAGTAGTCAGCCCCAGCATTTT
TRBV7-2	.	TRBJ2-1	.	CASSSWGPASNEQFF	TGTGCCAGCAGCTCGTGGGGCCCGGCTTCCAATGAGCAGTTCTTC
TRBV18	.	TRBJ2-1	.	CASSAGTQSYNEQFF	TGTGCCAGCTCAGCCGGGACCCAATCCTACAATGAGCAGTTCTTC
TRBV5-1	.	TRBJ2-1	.	CASSLVGPSNEQFF	TGCGCCAGCAGCTTGGTAGGCCCATCGAATGAGCAGTTCTTC
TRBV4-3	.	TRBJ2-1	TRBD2	CASSQDRGLAGGSGDEQFF	TGCGCCAGCAGCCAAGATCGGGGACTAGCGGGGGGATCTGGCGATGAGCAGTTCTTC
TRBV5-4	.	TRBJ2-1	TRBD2	CASSGGTSGRAFIYNEQFF	TGTGCCAGCAGCGGCGGGACTAGCGGGAGGGCCTTCATCTACAATGAGCAGTTCTTC
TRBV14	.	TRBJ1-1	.	CASSRRQMNTEAFF	TGTGCCAGCAGCCGGAGGCAGATGAACACTGAAGCTTTCTTT
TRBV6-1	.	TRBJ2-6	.	CAIRQAGANVLTF	TGTGCCATCAGACAGGCTGGGGCCAACGTCCTGACTTTC
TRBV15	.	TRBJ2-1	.	CATALSGQGRINEQFF	TGTGCCACCGCCCTCTCAGGGCAAGGAAGGATCAATGAGCAGTTCTTC
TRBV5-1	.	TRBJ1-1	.	CASSLRGTEALTNTEAFF	TGCGCCAGCAGCTTGCGCGGGACTGAAGCACTTACGAACACTGAAGCTTTCTTT
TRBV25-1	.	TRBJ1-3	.	CASSEAGDFSGNTIYF	TGTGCCAGCAGTGAAGCGGGCGATTTCTCTGGAAACACCATATATTTT
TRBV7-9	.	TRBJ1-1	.	CASSPGLSEAFF	TGTGCCAGCAGCCCAGGGTTGAGTGAAGCTTTCTTT
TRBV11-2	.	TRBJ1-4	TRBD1	CASSFNRGTNEKLFF	TGTGCCAGCAGCTTTAACAGGGGGACTAATGAAAAACTGTTTTTT
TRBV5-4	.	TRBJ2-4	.	CASSLESGTPRRAKNIQYF	TGTGCCAGCAGCTTGGAGTCCGGGACACCTAGGCGGGCCAAAAACATTCAGTACTTC
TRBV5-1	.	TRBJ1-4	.	CASSLAGSTNEKLFF	TGCGCCAGCAGCTTGGCGGGATCAACTAATGAAAAACTGTTTTTT
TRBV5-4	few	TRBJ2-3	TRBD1	CASSSGQAKDTQYF	TGTGCCAGCAGCTCGGGACAGGCAAAGGATACGCAGTATTTT
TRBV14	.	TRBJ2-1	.	CASSQKGNGVYNEQFF	TGTGCCAGCAGCCAAAAGGGTAATGGGGTCTACAATGAGCAGTTCTTC
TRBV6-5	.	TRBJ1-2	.	CASSSGRQLNYGYTF	TGTGCCAGCAGTTCCGGCAGACAGCTTAACTATGGCTACACCTTC
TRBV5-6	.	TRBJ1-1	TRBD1	CASSLPGQGQNTEAFF	TGTGCCAGCAGCTTACCGGGACAGGGACAGAACACTGAAGCTTTCTTT
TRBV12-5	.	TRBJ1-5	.	CASGFGGDDNQPQHF	TGTGCTAGTGGTTTTGGGGGGGATGACAATCAGCCCCAGCATTTT